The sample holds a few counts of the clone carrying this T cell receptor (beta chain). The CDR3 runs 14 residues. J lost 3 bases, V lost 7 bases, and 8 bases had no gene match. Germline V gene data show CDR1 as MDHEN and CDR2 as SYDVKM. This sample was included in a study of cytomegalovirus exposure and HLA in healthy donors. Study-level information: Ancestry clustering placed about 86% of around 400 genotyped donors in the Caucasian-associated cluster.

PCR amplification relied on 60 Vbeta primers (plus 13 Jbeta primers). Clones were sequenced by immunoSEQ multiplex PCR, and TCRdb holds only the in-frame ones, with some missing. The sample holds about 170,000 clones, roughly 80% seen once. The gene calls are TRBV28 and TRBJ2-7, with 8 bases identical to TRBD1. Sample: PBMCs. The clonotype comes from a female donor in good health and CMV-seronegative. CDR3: CASTQTGVYYEQYF. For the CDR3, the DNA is TGTGCCAGCACCCAGACAGGGGTATACTACGAGCAGTACTTC.